The present entry profiles one TCR beta chain with its context. The data were obtained in a study of shared clonotypes between healthy human individuals. TCRdb's copy holds only in-frame clones and misses some; the assay was immunoSEQ multiplex PCR. This sample has roughly 410,000 clones, with 95% to 97% found just once. V gave up 3 bases and J gave up 7 bases; unmatched junction bases: 3. The CDR3 is made up of 13 amino acids. The V gene's germline CDR1 is GTSNPN and CDR2 SVGIG (reference sequence). This rearrangement joins TRBV30 to TRBJ1-6, with 7 bases matching TRBD1. Sequenced sample: memory CD8+ T cells sorted from blood. Indicated subset: CD45RO+ cells pooled with CCR7-negative TemRA cells. The TCR sequence derives from a man between 25 and 39 years old in good health. For the CDR3, the DNA is TGTGCCTGGAGGGACAGGACAAATTCACCCCTCCACTTT. Encoded protein: CAWRDRTNSPLHF.